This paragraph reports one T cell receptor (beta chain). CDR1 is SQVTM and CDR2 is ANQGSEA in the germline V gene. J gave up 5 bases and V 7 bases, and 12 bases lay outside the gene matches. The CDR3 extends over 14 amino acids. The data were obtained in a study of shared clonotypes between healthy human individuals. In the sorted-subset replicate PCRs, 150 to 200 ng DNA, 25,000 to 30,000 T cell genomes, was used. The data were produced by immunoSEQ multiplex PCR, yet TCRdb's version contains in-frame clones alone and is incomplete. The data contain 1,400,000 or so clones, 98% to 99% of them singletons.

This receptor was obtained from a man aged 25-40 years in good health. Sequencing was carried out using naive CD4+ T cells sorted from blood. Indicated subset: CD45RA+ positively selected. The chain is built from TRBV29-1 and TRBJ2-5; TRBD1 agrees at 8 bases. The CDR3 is CSAFLQGASETQYF. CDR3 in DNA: TGCAGCGCCTTTCTCCAGGGGGCCTCGGAGACCCAGTACTTC.